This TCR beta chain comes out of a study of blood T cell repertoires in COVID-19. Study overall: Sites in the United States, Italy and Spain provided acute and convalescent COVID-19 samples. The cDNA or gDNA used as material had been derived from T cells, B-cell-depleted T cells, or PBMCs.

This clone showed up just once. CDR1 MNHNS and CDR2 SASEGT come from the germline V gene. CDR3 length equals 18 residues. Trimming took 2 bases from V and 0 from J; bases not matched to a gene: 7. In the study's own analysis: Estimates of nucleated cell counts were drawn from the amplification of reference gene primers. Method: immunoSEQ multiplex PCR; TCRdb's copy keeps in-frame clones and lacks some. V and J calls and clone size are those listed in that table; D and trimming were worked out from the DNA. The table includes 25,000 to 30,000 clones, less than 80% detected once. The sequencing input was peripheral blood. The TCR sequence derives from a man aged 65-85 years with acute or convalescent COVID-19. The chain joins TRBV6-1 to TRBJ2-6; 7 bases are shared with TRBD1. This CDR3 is CASSERTGGYSGANVLTF. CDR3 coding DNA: TGTGCCAGCAGTGAAAGGACAGGAGGATACTCTGGGGCCAACGTCCTGACTTTC.